This TCR beta chain emerged from a study of T-cell reconstitution after alpha-beta-depleted transplantation in children. Researchers prepared the TCRbeta library using unique molecular identifiers, the study reports. From the PCR reads, TCRdb called clonotypes with MiXCR, one entry per CDR3 protein. This sample has under 750,000 distinct CDR3 sequences, with more than 20% found just once. The germline CDR1 and CDR2 sequences are MNHNS and SASEGT. CDR3 length: 15 amino acids. Trimming at V came to 3 bases and at J to 4 bases, leaving 6 bases not matched to a gene. The sample holds a few counts of this clonotype.

The chain employs TRBV6-1 and TRBJ2-5, with TRBD2 matching 9 bases. Sequences were derived from PBMCs, mostly from graft donor cells, sampled 360 days after TCRalphabeta/CD19-depleted stem cell transplant. The TCR comes from a boy younger than two who had a stem cell transplant for acute myeloid leukemia, so the T cells may come from the graft donor. CDR3 DNA sequence: TGTGCCAGCAGTGACAGAGATAGCGGGAGAGAGACCCAGTACTTC. It encodes CASSDRDSGRETQYF.